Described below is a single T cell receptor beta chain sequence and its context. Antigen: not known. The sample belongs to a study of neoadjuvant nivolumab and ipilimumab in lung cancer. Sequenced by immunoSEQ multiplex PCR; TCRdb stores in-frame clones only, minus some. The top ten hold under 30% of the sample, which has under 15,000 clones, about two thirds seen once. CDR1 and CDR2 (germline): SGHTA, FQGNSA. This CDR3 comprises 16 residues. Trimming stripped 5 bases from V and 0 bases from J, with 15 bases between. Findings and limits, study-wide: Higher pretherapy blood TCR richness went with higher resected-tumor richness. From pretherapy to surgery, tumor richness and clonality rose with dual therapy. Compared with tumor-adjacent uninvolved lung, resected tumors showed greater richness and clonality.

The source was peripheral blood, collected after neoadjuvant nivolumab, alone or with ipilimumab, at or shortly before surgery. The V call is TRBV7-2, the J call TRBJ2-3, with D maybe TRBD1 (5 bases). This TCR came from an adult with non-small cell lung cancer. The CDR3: CASSLGALRSTDTQYF. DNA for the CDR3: TGTGCCAGCAGCCTAGGGGCCCTCAGGAGCACAGATACGCAGTATTTT.